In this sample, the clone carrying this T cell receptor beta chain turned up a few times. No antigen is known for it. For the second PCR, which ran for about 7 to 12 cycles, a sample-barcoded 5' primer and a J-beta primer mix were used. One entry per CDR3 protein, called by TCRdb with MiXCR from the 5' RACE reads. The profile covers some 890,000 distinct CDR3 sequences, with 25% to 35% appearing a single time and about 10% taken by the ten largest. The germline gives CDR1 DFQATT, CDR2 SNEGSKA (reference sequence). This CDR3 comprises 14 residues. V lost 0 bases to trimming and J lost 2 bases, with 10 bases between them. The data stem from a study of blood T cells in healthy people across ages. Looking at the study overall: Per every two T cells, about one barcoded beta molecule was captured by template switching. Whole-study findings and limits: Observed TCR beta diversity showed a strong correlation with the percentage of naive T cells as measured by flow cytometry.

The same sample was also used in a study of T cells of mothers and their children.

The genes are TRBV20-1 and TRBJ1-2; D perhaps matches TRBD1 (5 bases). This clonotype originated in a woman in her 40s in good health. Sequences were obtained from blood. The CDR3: CSARDHRGNYGYTF. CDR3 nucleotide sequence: TGCAGTGCTAGAGATCATAGGGGAAACTATGGCTACACCTTC.